This T cell receptor (beta chain) was profiled in a study of response to subunit inactivated influenza vaccine. TCRdb re-called the RT-PCR reads through MiXCR, storing one row per CDR3 protein. The sample yields about 570,000 distinct CDR3 sequences, roughly 12% seen once. This clonotype occurred a few times. This CDR3 region has 13 residues. Germline V gives CDR1 ENHRY, CDR2 SYGVKD. The ends were cut back, 10 bases at V and 0 bases at J, with 13 bases in the middle. These data are also associated with another study on T cells expressing NK-cell markers. That study reports: cDNA encoding TCR beta was synthesized via 5'RACE template switching incorporating UMIs.

The V and J genes are TRBV10-3 and TRBJ2-7; D not certain. The specimen was PBMCs from blood, collected on the day of vaccination. The TCR comes from a man aged 50 to 60 who received an inactivated influenza vaccine. Here the CDR3 DNA reads TGTGCCACCATTTCTCCCATCTCCTACGAGCAGTACTTC. This gives the protein CATISPISYEQYF.